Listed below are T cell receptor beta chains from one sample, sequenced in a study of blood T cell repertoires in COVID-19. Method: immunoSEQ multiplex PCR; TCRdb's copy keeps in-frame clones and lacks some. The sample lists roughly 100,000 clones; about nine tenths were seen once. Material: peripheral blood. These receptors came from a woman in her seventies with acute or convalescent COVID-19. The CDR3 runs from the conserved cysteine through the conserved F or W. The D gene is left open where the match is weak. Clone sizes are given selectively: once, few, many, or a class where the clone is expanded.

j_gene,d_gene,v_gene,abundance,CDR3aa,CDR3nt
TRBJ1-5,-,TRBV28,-,CASSLGGGTGGNQPQHF,TGTGCCAGCAGTTTGGGAGGGGGGACCGGGGGCAATCAGCCCCAGCATTTT
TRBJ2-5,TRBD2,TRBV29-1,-,CSVGVSGGYETQYF,TGCAGCGTTGGGGTGTCGGGGGGGTACGAGACCCAGTACTTC
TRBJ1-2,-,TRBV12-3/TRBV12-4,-,CASSFRVGYGYTF,TGTGCCAGCAGTTTTCGGGTTGGCTATGGCTACACCTTC
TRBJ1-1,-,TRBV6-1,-,CASSETGGAMNTEAFF,TGTGCCAGCAGTGAAACCGGGGGAGCTATGAACACTGAAGCTTTCTTT
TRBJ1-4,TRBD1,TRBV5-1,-,CASSLGQGTEKLFF,TGCGCCAGCAGCTTAGGACAGGGGACGGAAAAACTGTTTTTT
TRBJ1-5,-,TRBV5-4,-,CASSLGGGGSNQPQHF,TGTGCCAGCAGCTTGGGGGGGGGAGGTTCCAATCAGCCCCAGCATTTT
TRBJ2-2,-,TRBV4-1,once,CASSQRTLGSSNTGELFF,TGCGCCAGCAGCCAAAGGACCCTCGGGAGTTCGAACACCGGGGAGCTGTTTTTT
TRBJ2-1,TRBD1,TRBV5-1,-,CASSLDQGQGGDEQFF,TGCGCCAGCAGCCTAGACCAAGGACAGGGTGGCGATGAGCAGTTCTTC
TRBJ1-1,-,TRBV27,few,CASSLSTGTLARNTEAFF,TGTGCCAGCAGTTTATCGACTGGGACACTCGCGAGGAACACTGAAGCTTTCTTT
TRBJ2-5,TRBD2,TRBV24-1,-,CATSTSESETQYF,TGTGCCACCAGTACTAGCGAGAGTGAGACCCAGTACTTC
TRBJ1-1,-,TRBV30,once,CAWSVDFEAFF,TGTGCCTGGAGTGTAGACTTTGAAGCTTTCTTT
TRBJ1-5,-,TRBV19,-,CASSIGASNQPQHF,TGTGCCAGTAGTATAGGGGCTAGCAATCAGCCCCAGCATTTT
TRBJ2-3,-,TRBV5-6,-,CASSLYSIGVPDTQYF,TGTGCCAGCAGCTTGTATAGTATCGGTGTCCCAGATACGCAGTATTTT
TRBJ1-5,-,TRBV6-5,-,CATLAGYSNQPQHF,TGTGCCACCCTGGCGGGTTATAGCAATCAGCCCCAGCATTTT
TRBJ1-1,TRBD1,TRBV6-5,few,CASSYRTGMNTEAFF,TGTGCCAGCAGTTACCGGACAGGGATGAACACTGAAGCTTTCTTT
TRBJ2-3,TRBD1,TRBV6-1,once,CASSEEGQGGQYF,TGTGCCAGCAGTGAAGAGGGACAGGGTGGGCAGTATTTT
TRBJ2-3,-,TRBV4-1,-,CASSPQTSTDTQYF,TGCGCCAGCAGCCCTCAGACTAGCACAGATACGCAGTATTTT
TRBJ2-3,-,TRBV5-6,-,CASRLGFDDTQYF,TGTGCCAGCAGACTAGGATTCGATGATACGCAGTATTTT
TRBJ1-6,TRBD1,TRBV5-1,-,CASSLTGQGTVSPLHF,TGCGCCAGCAGCTTAACGGGACAGGGAACGGTTTCACCCCTCCACTTT
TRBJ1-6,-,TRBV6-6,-,CASLRDIYNSPLHF,TGTGCCAGCCTTCGGGACATCTATAATTCACCTCTCCACTTT
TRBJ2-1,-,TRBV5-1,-,CASSSTLVNEQFF,TGCGCCAGCAGCTCCACGCTAGTCAATGAGCAGTTCTTC
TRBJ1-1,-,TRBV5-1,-,CASSLGGGRGTEAFF,TGCGCCAGCAGCTTGGGGGGAGGGAGGGGCACTGAAGCTTTCTTT
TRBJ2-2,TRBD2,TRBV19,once,CASSTLGLATDTGELFF,TGTGCCAGTAGTACTCTAGGACTAGCGACGGACACCGGGGAGCTGTTTTTT
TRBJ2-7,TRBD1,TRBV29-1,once,CSVQGDRGYEQYF,TGCAGCGTGCAAGGGGACAGAGGCTACGAGCAGTACTTC
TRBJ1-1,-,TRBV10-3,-,CAISESGTLNTEAFF,TGTGCCATCAGTGAGTCCGGGACACTGAACACTGAAGCTTTCTTT
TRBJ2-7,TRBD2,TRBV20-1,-,CSASTSGFSYEQYF,TGCAGTGCTAGTACTAGCGGGTTCTCCTACGAGCAGTACTTC
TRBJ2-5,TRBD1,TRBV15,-,CATSRDSMTGSETQYF,TGTGCCACCAGCAGAGATTCTATGACAGGGTCGGAGACCCAGTACTTC
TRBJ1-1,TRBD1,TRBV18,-,CASSDRAPEAFF,TGTGCCAGCTCTGACAGGGCGCCTGAAGCTTTCTTT
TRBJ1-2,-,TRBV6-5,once,CASSRTSSNYGYTF,TGTGCCAGCAGCCGGACATCATCTAACTATGGCTACACCTTC
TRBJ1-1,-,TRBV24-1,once,CATSRLKIGGVVEAFF,TGTGCCACCAGTAGACTTAAGATTGGGGGGGTTGTTGAAGCTTTCTTT
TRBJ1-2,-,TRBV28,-,CASRSQGTYTF,TGTGCCAGCAGATCACAGGGAACCTACACCTTC
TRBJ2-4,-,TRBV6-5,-,CASSYSGRVYIQYF,TGTGCCAGCAGTTACTCGGGCAGGGTGTACATTCAGTACTTC
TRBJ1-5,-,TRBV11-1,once,CASSLTVNQPQHF,TGTGCCAGCAGCTTAACGGTAAATCAGCCCCAGCATTTT
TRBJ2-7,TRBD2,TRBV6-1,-,CASSDVGLAGPYEQYF,TGTGCCAGCAGTGACGTCGGACTAGCGGGACCCTACGAGCAGTACTTC
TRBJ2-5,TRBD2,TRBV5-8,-,CASSSGLAALQETQYF,TGTGCCAGCAGCTCGGGACTAGCGGCGCTCCAAGAGACCCAGTACTTC
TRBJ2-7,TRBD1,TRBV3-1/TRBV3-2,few,CASSPTGTGSHEQYF,TGTGCCAGCAGCCCGACCGGGACAGGATCCCACGAGCAGTACTTC
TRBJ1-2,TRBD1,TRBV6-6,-,CASSQPTGTGVNGYTF,TGTGCCAGCAGCCAACCCACCGGGACAGGGGTCAATGGCTACACCTTC
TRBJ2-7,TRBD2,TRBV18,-,CASSPLVTSGSGEQYF,TGTGCCAGCTCACCCCTGGTGACTAGCGGGAGTGGCGAGCAGTACTTC
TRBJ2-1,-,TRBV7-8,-,CASSLLRSSEYNEQFF,TGTGCCAGCAGCTTACTTCGCTCTAGCGAGTACAATGAGCAGTTCTTC
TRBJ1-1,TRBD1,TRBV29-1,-,CSDLDREAFF,TGCAGCGACCTGGACAGGGAAGCTTTCTTT